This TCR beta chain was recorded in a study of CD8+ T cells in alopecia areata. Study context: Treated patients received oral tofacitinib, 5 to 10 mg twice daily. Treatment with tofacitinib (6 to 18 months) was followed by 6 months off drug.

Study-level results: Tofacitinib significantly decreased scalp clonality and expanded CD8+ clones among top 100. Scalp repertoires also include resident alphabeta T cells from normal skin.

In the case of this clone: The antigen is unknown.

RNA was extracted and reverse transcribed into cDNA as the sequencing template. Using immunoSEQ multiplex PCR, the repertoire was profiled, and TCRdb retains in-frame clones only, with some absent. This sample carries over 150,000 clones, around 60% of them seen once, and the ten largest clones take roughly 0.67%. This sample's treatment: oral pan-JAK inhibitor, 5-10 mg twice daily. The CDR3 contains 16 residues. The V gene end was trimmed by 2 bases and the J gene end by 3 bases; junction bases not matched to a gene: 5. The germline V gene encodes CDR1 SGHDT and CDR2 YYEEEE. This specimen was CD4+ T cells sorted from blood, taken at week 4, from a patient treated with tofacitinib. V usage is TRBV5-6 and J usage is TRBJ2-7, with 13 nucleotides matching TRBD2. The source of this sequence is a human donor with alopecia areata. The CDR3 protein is CASSFLGTSGNYEQYF. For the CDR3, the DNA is TGTGCCAGCAGCTTTCTAGGGACTAGCGGGAACTACGAGCAGTACTTC.